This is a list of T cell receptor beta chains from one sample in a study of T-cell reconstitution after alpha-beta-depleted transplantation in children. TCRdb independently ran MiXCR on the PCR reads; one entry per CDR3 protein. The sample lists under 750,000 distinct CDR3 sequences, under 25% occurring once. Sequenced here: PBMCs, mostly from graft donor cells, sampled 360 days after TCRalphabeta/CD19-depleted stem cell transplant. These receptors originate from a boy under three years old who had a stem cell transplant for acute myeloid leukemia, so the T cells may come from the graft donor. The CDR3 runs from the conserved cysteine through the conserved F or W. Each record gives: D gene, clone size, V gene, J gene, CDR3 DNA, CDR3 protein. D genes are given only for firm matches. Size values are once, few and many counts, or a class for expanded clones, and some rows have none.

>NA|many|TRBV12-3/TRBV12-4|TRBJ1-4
TGTGCCAGCAGTTTGGGCCAGAAAACTAATGAAAAACTGTTTTTT
CASSLGQKTNEKLFF
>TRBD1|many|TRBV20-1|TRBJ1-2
TGCAGTGCAACTACCGGGACAGGGGACTATGGCTACACCTTC
CSATTGTGDYGYTF
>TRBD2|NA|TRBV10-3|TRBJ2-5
TGTGCCATCAGAGCGGGACTAGTCGATGCGGAGACCCAGTACTTC
CAIRAGLVDAETQYF
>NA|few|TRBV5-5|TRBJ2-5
TGTGCCAGCAGCTTGGGGGCAGCGATGGTCGAGACCCAGTACTTC
CASSLGAAMVETQYF
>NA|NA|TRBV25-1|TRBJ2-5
TGTGCCAGCAGTCCACAGGCCATGGAGACCCAGTACTTC
CASSPQAMETQYF
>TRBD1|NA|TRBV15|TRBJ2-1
TGTGCCACCAGCAGACGGACAGGGACCGCTGAGCAGTTCTTC
CATSRRTGTAEQFF
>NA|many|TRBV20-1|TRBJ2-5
TGCAGTGCCCCACAGATCCAAGAGACCCAGTACTTC
CSAPQIQETQYF
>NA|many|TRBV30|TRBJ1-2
TGTGCCTGGGGAGGACACTATGGCTACACCTTC
CAWGGHYGYTF
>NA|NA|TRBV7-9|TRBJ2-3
TGTGCCAGCTTCCGGAGGGGGCCGTTCACAGATACGCAGTATTTT
CASFRRGPFTDTQYF
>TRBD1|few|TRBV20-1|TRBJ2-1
TGCAGTGCTGGACAGGTTCCCTCCTACAATGAGCAGTTCTTC
CSAGQVPSYNEQFF
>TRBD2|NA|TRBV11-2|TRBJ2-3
TGTGCCAGCAGCTTAGGCGGGGGGGCCGGGTTCCGGGCAGATACGCAGTATTTT
CASSLGGGAGFRADTQYF
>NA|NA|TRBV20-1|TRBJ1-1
TGCAGTGTTTCGACAGCTTCGAACACTGAAGCTTTCTTT
CSVSTASNTEAFF
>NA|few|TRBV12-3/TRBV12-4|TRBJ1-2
TGTGCCAGCAGCGCCGGGTCGTACAGCTATGGCTACACCTTC
CASSAGSYSYGYTF
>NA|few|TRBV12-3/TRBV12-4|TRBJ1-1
TGTGCCAGCAGTTTATCTATGACGCAGGGACCCTCAGGAGCTTTCTTT
CASSLSMTQGPSGAFF
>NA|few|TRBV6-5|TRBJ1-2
TGTGCCAGCAGTTACTCTTCGACAGGACGGTTAGGCTACACCTTC
CASSYSSTGRLGYTF
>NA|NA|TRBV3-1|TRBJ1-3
TGTGCCAGCACCGGAATAGGAAACACCATATATTTT
CASTGIGNTIYF
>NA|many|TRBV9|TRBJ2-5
TGTGCCAGCAGCCTACAGGTCCAAGAGACCCAGTACTTC
CASSLQVQETQYF
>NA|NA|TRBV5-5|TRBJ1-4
TGTGCCAGCAGCTTGGTTACACAGGGTAATGAAAAACTGTTTTTT
CASSLVTQGNEKLFF
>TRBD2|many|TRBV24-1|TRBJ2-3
TGTGCCACCAGTGATCGCCAGCGGGGGGGCAAGGGAGATACGCAGTATTTT
CATSDRQRGGKGDTQYF
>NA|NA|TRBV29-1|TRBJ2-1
TGCAGCGTTGAAACAAGCACGAGCTCCTACAATGAGCAGTTCTTC
CSVETSTSSYNEQFF
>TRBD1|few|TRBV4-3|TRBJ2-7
TGCGCCAGCAGCCGGGGACAGGGGGCTACCTACGAGCAGTACTTC
CASSRGQGATYEQYF
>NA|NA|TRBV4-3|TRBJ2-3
TGCGCCAGCAGCCAAATGGCGGGGGCCCGATGGGGCACAGATACGCAGTATTTT
CASSQMAGARWGTDTQYF
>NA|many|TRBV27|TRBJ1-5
TGTGCCAGCAGTTTCAGGGGTCAGCCCCAGCATTTT
CASSFRGQPQHF
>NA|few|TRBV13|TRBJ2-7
TGTGCCAGCAGCTTAGAGGTGGGGGGCGGATTGGAGCAGTACTTC
CASSLEVGGGLEQYF
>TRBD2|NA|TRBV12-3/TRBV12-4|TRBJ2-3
TGTGCCAGCAGTTTCCAGACTAGCGGGGGTGATACAGATACGCAGTATTTT
CASSFQTSGGDTDTQYF
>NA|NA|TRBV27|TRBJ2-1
TGTGCCAGCAGTTTAGAATCGACAGATAGGGCCCCGAGCTCCTACAATGAGCAGTTCTTC
CASSLESTDRAPSSYNEQFF
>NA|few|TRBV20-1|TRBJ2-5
TGCAGTGCTGGACACGGTACCCAAGAGACCCAGTACTTC
CSAGHGTQETQYF
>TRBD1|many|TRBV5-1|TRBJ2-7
TGCGCCAGCAGCTTGGCCGGACAGGGGCCCCACGAGCAGTACTTC
CASSLAGQGPHEQYF
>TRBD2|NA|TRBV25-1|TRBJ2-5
TGTGCCAGCAGTGACAGGCAGGGAGGGAAGACCCAGTACTTC
CASSDRQGGKTQYF
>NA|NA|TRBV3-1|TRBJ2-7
TGTGCCAGCAGCCAAGTGGGGGCGGTAAACGAGCAGTACTTC
CASSQVGAVNEQYF
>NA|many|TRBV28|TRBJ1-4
TGTGCCAGCACCCCTTCACCCGAACCCAGTGAAAAACTGTTTTTT
CASTPSPEPSEKLFF
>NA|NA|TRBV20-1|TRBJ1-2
TGCAGTGCTAGAACGGCAGGATACCCTAACTATGGCTACACCTTC
CSARTAGYPNYGYTF
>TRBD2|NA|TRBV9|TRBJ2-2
TGTGCCAGCAGCGTAAGAGTAGCGGGGAGGAACACCGGGGAGCTGTTTTTT
CASSVRVAGRNTGELFF
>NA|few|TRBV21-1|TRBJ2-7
TGTGCCAGCAGCAAAGAGGGGCAGGGACCCCACGAGCAGTACTTC
CASSKEGQGPHEQYF
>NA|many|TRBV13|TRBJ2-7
TGTGCCAGCAGCGACCGGGACCTCTACGAGCAGTACTTC
CASSDRDLYEQYF
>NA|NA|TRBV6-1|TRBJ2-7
TGTGCCAGCAGTACCCAGCCTAAGGGGTACGAGCAGTACTTC
CASSTQPKGYEQYF
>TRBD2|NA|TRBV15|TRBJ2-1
TGTGCCACCAGTCGACCTAAAAGCGGGGGGGCATACAATGAGCAGTTCTTC
CATSRPKSGGAYNEQFF
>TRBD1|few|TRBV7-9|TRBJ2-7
TGTGCCAGCACGGGACAGGGGAACGAGCAGTACTTC
CASTGQGNEQYF
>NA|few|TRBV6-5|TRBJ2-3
TGTGCCAGCAGTTACGAGGCAGGGTCAGATACGCAGTATTTT
CASSYEAGSDTQYF
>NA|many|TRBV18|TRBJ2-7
TGTGCCAGCTCCTCTTCGGGAGACCCCCTCTACGAGCAGTACTTC
CASSSSGDPLYEQYF
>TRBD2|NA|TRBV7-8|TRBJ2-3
TGTGCCAGCAGCTTAGTAGCTAGCCTAGCGGGGGGGCCCCTTAGGTATTTT
CASSLVASLAGGPLRYF
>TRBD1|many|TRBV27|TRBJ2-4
TGTGCCAGCAGTCACCGACAGGGGGTGGAAAACATTCAGTACTTC
CASSHRQGVENIQYF
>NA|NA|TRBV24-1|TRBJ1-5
TGTGCCACCAGTGACCAAGGGAGCAGGGACGATCAGCCCCAGCATTTT
CATSDQGSRDDQPQHF
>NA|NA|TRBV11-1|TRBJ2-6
TGTGCCAGCAGCTTTGCCTCCCCTACAGGGTGGGGGGCCAACGTCCTGACTTTC
CASSFASPTGWGANVLTF
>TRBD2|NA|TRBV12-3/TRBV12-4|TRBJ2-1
TGTGCCAGCAGTTTAGAGGGGAGCGGGGGGGCCCATGAGCAGTTCTTC
CASSLEGSGGAHEQFF
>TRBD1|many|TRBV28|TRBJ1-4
TGTGCCAGCAGCCTGGACAGGATGACGGGCCAAAAACTGTTTTTT
CASSLDRMTGQKLFF
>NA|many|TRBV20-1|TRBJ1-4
TGCAGTGCTCGACAGTTTGGGGCGGAAAAACTGTTTTTT
CSARQFGAEKLFF
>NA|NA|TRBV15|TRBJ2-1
TGTGCCACCAGCCTTTGGACGGGGGGCGGCTACAATGAGCAGTTCTTC
CATSLWTGGGYNEQFF
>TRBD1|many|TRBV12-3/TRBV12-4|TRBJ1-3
TGTGCCAGCAGTGGACAGGATCTCCCTAAAAGCACCATATATTTT
CASSGQDLPKSTIYF
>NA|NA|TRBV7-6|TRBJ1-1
TGTGCCAGCAGCTCCTCGGCGAGTCCTGAAGCTTTCTTT
CASSSSASPEAFF
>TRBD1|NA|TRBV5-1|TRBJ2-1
TGCGCCAGCAGGGCCTCGGGACAGGGGGTCTACAATGAGCAGTTCTTC
CASRASGQGVYNEQFF
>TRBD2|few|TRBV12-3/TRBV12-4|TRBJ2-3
TGTGCCAGCAGTGGGACTAGCGGGGCCAGAGATACGCAGTATTTT
CASSGTSGARDTQYF
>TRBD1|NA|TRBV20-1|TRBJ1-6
TGCAGTGCTGGACAACTGGACAGGGGTGGGCTTATCTCCTATAATTCACCCCTCCACTTT
CSAGQLDRGGLISYNSPLHF